This TCR beta chain derives from a study of shared clonotypes between healthy human individuals. Trimming took 4 bases from V and 6 from J, leaving 20 bases between them. Germline V CDR1 and CDR2: SGHTS, YDEGEE. CDR3 length: 16 residues. Assay used: immunoSEQ multiplex PCR; TCRdb lists only in-frame clones, some missing. Of around 2,000,000 clones in the sample, 85% to 95% are singletons; the top ten hold 0.13%. Sequenced sample: naive CD4+ T cells sorted from blood. The subset denotes: CD45RA+ positively selected. The chain combines TRBV5-8 with TRBJ2-1, with D maybe TRBD2 (6 bases). The TCR comes from a young man in good health. CDR3 coding DNA: TGTGCCAGCAGCGGGGGGTTGTGGACCCCAGTCAATGAGCAGTTCTTC. This sequence encodes CASSGGLWTPVNEQFF.